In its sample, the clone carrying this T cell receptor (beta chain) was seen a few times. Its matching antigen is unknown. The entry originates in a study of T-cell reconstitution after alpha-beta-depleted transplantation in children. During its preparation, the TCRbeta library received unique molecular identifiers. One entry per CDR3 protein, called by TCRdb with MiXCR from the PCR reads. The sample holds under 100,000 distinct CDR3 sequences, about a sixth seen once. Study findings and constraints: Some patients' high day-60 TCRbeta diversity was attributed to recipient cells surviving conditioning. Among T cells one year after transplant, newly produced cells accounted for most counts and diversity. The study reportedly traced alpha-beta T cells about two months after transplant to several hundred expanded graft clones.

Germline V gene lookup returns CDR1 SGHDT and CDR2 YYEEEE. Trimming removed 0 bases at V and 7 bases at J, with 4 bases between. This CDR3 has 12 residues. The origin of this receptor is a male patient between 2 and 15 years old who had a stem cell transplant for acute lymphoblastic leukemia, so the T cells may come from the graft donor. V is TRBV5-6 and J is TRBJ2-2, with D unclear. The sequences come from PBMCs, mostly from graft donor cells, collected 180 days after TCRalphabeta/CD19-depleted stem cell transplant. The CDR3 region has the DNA TGTGCCAGCAGCTTGGGACGCGGGGAGCTGTTTTTT. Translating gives CASSLGRGELFF.